The present TCR beta chain was sequenced within a study of cytomegalovirus exposure and HLA in healthy donors. Overall study results and limits: Analyses of presence/absence relied on an assumption of roughly uniform sequencing depth across donors.

The length of the CDR3 is 21 residues. Comment on this clone: Its antigen is currently unknown.

PCR was performed using 60 Vbeta and 13 Jbeta primers. This table comes from immunoSEQ multiplex PCR, and its TCRdb copy is limited to in-frame clones, with some not included. The sample includes 200,000 to 300,000 clones, 70% to 90% of them seen just once. The V gene is TRBV21-1, the J gene TRBJ2-7; TRBD2 is taken as the D call from the table, unchecked against the DNA. TRBV21-1 is flagged as a pseudogene. The TCR comes from a middle-aged woman in good health and CMV-seropositive. Sequencing used PBMCs. The CDR3 region has the DNA TGTGCCAGCAGCAAACCAACACGGCGAGCGGGAGGTGAAGTGAGCTCCTACGAGCAGTACTTC. Translated: CASSKPTRRAGGEVSSYEQYF.